The TCR beta chain described here comes from a study of cytomegalovirus exposure and HLA in healthy donors listed by TCRdb under 2017. With respect to the entire study: An earlier analysis of 587 of the donors reported approximately 290 Gb of sequence data and some 120 million unique TCR beta sequences from roughly 180 million T cells. Around 320 gigabases of sequencing data and 78 million or so unique TCR sequences were included in an early release covering roughly 700 HLA-typed donors. Among the approximately 400 genotyped donors, approximately 77% belonged to the genetic ancestry cluster associated with self-reported Caucasian donors. The aim of the study was to test whether cataloging public T cell receptors could identify signatures of past pathogen exposure. The T cell repertoires of 670 or so subjects were profiled by immunosequencing and related to cytomegalovirus serostatus. In addition to the first cohort of around 670 subjects, a separate validation cohort of approximately 110 different subjects was used. To predict cytomegalovirus infection status, the study combined high-throughput TCR immunosequencing, statistical association of individual TCRs with disease status, and machine learning. In a later analysis, previously published TCR beta repertoires from 666 donors were re-analyzed and high-resolution HLA genotyping was added so that TCR occurrence patterns could be studied. In the later analysis, no new phenotypic data were used to find candidate immune exposures; instead, reliance was placed on TCR beta sequences and their occurrence across donors. An earlier analysis of some 500 of the donors applied high-throughput TCR beta sequencing to assess whether each TCR beta V gene segment acted as functional or pseudogenic. Donor age, sex, ethnicity and CMV serostatus were compiled together with the repertoire data. Genome-wide SNP genotypes for about 65% of the roughly 670 donors were used in a later genetic analysis, which treated that subset as a discovery cohort. All discovery cohort repertoires had been generated on a single sequencing platform. Class I and class II HLA loci were covered by the typing at four-digit resolution. Typing coverage varied by locus: about 629-640 donors for A, B, C, DRB1 and DQB1; roughly 500 for DQA1; over 600 for DPA1; around 490 for DPB1. A handful of DR-DQ haplotypes were handled as single units for association and clustering because linkage in the cohort was strong. Among a few hundred genotyped donors of the cohort, an average of 235,054 unique TCR beta nucleotide sequences were sequenced per donor, approximately 20% of them non-productive. What the research found in general, with its limitations: Linkage disequilibrium might explain the correlated functional status among segregating V segments, but an unknown experimental factor could not be excluded. In this cohort, only TCR beta chains were sequenced, and detectable features were limited by the absence of alpha or paired-chain data. In the study, roughly 160 TCR beta chains were listed as associated with cytomegalovirus. The authors suggested that the approach could potentially be extended to other disease states and immunological phenotypes. Broadly in line with IMGT annotations, most TCR beta V segments showed up in productive rearrangements about 87% or about 30% of the time in an earlier analysis of several hundred of the donors. Because some donors lacked HLA typing at each locus, the association tests relied only on the typed subset. A cluster of highly shared sequence variants was judged likely to be a technical artifact of the sequencing pipeline. Specific HLA alleles were associated with about 17,000 TCR beta sequences at a false discovery rate of 0.05 in a later analysis. Some IMGT-functional V segments, including TRBV6-2 and TRBV6-3, could not be told apart with the 87-base-pair reads, so those segments were excluded. V-gene and J-gene trimming of TCR beta chains was associated with a missense DCLRE1C variant in a later genetic analysis, and the association was replicated in an independent cohort. CMV serostatus was the only immune exposure information available for the cohort. A later analysis found that HLA-associated TCR beta chains were more clonally expanded and had lower generation probabilities than equally common non-associated chains. Assigning TCR associations to individual alleles was difficult when HLA alleles, especially DR and DQ, strongly co-occurred. According to a later analysis, parvovirus B19, influenza, CMV and Epstein-Barr virus appeared linked to several top co-occurrence clusters. Roughly uniform sequencing depth across donors was assumed in presence/absence analyses, although this assumption may not hold. A further reported finding was that TCR beta sequences accurately predicted the HLA-A and HLA-B alleles for most subjects in the first cohort. A few of the identified cytomegalovirus-associated TCR beta chains were confirmed in vitro to be specific for cytomegalovirus antigens. Compared with the roughly 710-donor mean, donors in an Asian-associated ancestry cluster had fewer N-insertions in productive TCRs, according to a later genetic analysis. Most CMV-associated TCR beta chains appeared to be HLA-restricted in a later analysis, and the HLA associations seemed to be driven largely by CMV exposure. In a later analysis, the rate of TCR association differed among HLA loci, with DRB1 alleles having the most associated TCRs and HLA-C alleles having the fewest. Because counts were too low, about 18 rarely observed V segments, including chromosome 9 orphons, were excluded from the earlier analysis of several hundred of the donors. Cytomegalovirus status was reported to be diagnosed by the classifier with high specificity and sensitivity in both the original and validation cohorts. While some public TCRs were present in many individuals, most TCR sequences turned up only very rarely across donors.

The cohort comprised around 700 healthy bone marrow donors. At the time of sampling, all cohort members were nominally healthy, though unrecorded immune exposures were likely present. The donor was CMV seropositive and belonged to the group of more than 250 seropositive cohort members. Every donor gave a peripheral blood sample, and the peripheral blood mononuclear cells from that sample were used for TCR beta sequencing. Genomic DNA extraction from the blood cell samples was performed with the Qiagen DNeasy Blood Extraction Kit. Worth noting for this clone: No antigen is known for it. Base quality data are lacking; no much larger clone is found one base away.

Library construction relied on the immunoSEQ multiplex PCR assay. For the multiplex PCR, a mixture combining 60 forward primers for TCR Vbeta segments and 13 reverse primers for TCR Jbeta segments was used. The CDR3 region of rearranged TCR beta genes was amplified from genomic DNA with a multiplex PCR assay. On the Illumina HiSeq System, the amplified TCR beta libraries were sequenced as 87-base-pair reads. The study's own analysis went as follows. Across the roughly 670 repertoires, a later analysis counted roughly 84 million unique TCR beta chains, roughly 11 million of which were shared by at least two donors. Raw reads were error-corrected and collapsed into unique sequences by a nearest-neighbor algorithm in which closely related sequences were merged to remove PCR and sequencing errors. V, D and J gene segments were assigned by aligning CDR3 sequences to IMGT reference sequences. For a sequence to be retained, at least a six-nucleotide match to both a V gene segment and a J gene segment was required. Rearrangements were called productive when the CDR3 lacked stop codons and stayed in frame with V and J; all others were non-productive. Following IMGT convention, CDR3 was defined as the stretch from the second conserved V-encoded cysteine up to the conserved J-encoded phenylalanine. The earlier analysis of about 620 of the donors excluded sequences that lacked an unambiguous match to a single V gene segment. In an earlier analysis of approximately 560 of the donors, a V segment was called functional when productive rearrangements were above 56.7%, and segregating when the standard deviation between donors exceeded 5%. To diagnose cytomegalovirus status from the catalog of TCR beta chain sequences, a statistical classification framework was built. V and J gene assignment, in a later analysis, came from comparing TCR nucleotide sequences with IMGT/GENE-DB human TR gene sequences. In a later analysis, CDR3 sequences and most-parsimonious VDJ recombination scenarios were assigned using the TCRdist pipeline. In a later analysis, each TCR beta chain was defined by its CDR3 amino acid sequence together with its V-gene family, and reads lacking a unique V-gene family were excluded. A later analysis removed several hundred highly shared, low-generation-probability nucleotide sequences to deal with suspected cross-contamination and a sequencing artifact. A later analysis calculated a clonal expansion index for each public chain from normalized within-repertoire ranks of inferred template counts. Generation probabilities in a later analysis came from a VDJ recombination model fitted to out-of-frame rearrangements, and those results were checked against IGoR. Hypergeometric tests were used in a later analysis to score TCR-TCR, TCR-HLA and TCR-CMV co-occurrence, with a repertoire-size bias correction applied to the TCR pairs. A later analysis estimated false discovery rates by permuting HLA or CMV assignments 20 times. In a later analysis, co-occurring TCRs were grouped with DBSCAN, and TCRdist sequence similarity was added when clustering was performed within HLA-allele-positive subsets. Repertoires with fewer than 30,000 or more than 120,000 public chains, plus five repertoires with anomalous nucleotide sharing, were excluded from co-occurrence clustering. In its TCRdb copy, this immuneACCESS table keeps in-frame sequences only and misses some clones. Where compared with another copy, unresolved V genes explain less than half of these, and the others have no known cause. The V and J calls and the clone size are those of that table, but D and trimming were determined from the DNA. Within this sample are about 140,000 clones, with roughly four fifths of them counted one time only. Roughly 3.2% of the sample is in the top ten clones.

Looking up the germline V gene yields CDR1 SGDLS and CDR2 YYNGEE. Trimmed from V: 3 bases; trimmed from J: 6 bases; junction bases lacking a gene match: 3. The CDR3 holds 12 amino acids from the cysteine to the phenylalanine. Here the CDR3 DNA is all that survives: 36 bases in frame from base 1. Rearrangement joined TRBV9 to TRBJ2-7, with 7 bases matching TRBD1. Material: PBMCs. The source is a man in his late teens or twenties in good health and CMV-seropositive. The CDR3 in this case is CASSGTGPEQYF. DNA sequence: TGTGCCAGCAGCGGGACAGGACCCGAGCAGTACTTC.